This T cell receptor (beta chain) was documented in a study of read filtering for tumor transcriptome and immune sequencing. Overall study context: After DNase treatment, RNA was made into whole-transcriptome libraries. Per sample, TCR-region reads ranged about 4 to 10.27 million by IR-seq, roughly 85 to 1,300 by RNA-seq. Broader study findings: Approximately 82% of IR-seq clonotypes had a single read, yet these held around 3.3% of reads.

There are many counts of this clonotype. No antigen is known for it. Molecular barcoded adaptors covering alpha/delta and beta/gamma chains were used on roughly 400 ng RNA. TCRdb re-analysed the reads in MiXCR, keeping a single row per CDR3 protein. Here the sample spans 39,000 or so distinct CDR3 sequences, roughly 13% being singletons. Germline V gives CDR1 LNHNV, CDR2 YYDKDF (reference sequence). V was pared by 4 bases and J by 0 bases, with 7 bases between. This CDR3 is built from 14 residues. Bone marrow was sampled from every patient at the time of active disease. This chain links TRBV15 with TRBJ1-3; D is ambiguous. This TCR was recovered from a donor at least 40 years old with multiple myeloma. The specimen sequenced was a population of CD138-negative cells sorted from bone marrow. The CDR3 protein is CATSKSVSGNTIYF. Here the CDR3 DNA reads TGTGCCACCAGCAAAAGTGTCTCTGGAAACACCATATATTTT.